Sequencing of this TCR beta chain was carried out in a study of T cell repertoires in cytomegalovirus infection. Study details: A matching HLA type, together with CMV infection, was signaled by public TCR beta signatures. The study's findings and limits: There were carriers of CMV plus the relevant HLA, and cumulative public TCR beta family frequency identified them. Dominant in the ex vivo response were TCR beta clonotypes restricted by HLA-C and specific for CMV.

TCRdb reanalysed the reads using MiXCR and keeps one entry per CDR3 protein. The sample shows over 150,000 distinct CDR3 sequences, about 15% of them seen only once. Concerning this clonotype itself: Its antigen is undetermined.

V lost 4 bases to trimming and J lost 5 bases; unmatched junction nucleotides: 7. Per germline, CDR1 SGHRS and CDR2 YFSETQ. CDR3 length equals 14 residues. The rearrangement links TRBV5-1 to TRBJ1-1; 8 nucleotides agree with TRBD1. The sample comprised PBMCs. The clonotype originates from a human donor in good health (CMV status not recorded). Some clones in this sample may be carry-over from other donors' samples. The CDR3 is CASSSQGAWTEAFF. CDR3 DNA sequence: TGCGCCAGCAGCAGCCAGGGGGCGTGGACTGAAGCTTTCTTT.